Each of the 5 T cell receptor beta chains below was sequenced from the same sample in a study of blood T cell repertoires in COVID-19. TCRdb's table, derived via immunoSEQ multiplex PCR, lists solely in-frame clones and lacks some. The table lists about 480,000 clones, approximately 86% of them singletons. The sequenced material came from PBMCs or T cells enriched from blood (not recorded which). Receptor source: a woman aged 55 to 70 who had recovered from COVID-19.

The chain employs TRBV30 and TRBJ2-1; 12 positions match TRBD2. With 0 bases clipped from V and 6 bases from J, the junction kept 9 bases outside the gene matches. This CDR3 has 17 residues. Germline V gives CDR1 GTSNPN, CDR2 SVGIG (reference sequence). Written as DNA, the CDR3 is TGTGCCTGGAGTGTACCCACCCTAGCGGGGGGGCTCAATGAGCAGTTCTTC. It encodes CAWSVPTLAGGLNEQFF.

The V gene is TRBV12-5, the J gene TRBJ2-7; D may be TRBD2 (5 bases). The CDR3 runs 12 residues. V shed 3 bases and J shed 3 bases, with 6 bases lying between them. From germline, CDR1 is LGHNT and CDR2 FRNRAP. As DNA, the CDR3 is TGTGCTAGTGGTTTTGCGGGCTACGAGCAGTACGTC. Translated, it gives CASGFAGYEQYV.

The CDR3 spells CASSFMGQNEKLFF. The CDR3 DNA reads TGCGCCAGCAGCTTTATGGGCCAAAATGAAAAACTGTTTTTT. The gene calls are TRBV5-1 and TRBJ1-4; D unresolved. The V gene's germline CDR1 is SGHRS and CDR2 YFSETQ. Trimming pared 2 bases from V and 5 bases from J, leaving 10 bases between. The CDR3 runs to 14 residues. Full variable domain (rest looked up from reference TRBV5-1 and TRBJ1-4): KAGVTQTPRYLIKTRGQQVTLSCSPISGHRSVSWYQQTPGQGLQFLFEYFSETQRNKGNFPGRFSGRQFSNSRSEMNVSTLELGDSALYLCASSFMGQNEKLFFGSGTQLSVL.

The rearrangement uses TRBV4-1 and TRBJ2-7; TRBD1 matches 9 bases. Germline CDR1 MGHRA, CDR2 YSYEKL. V shed 2 bases, J shed 1 base, and the junction held 3 bases outside the gene matches. The CDR3 is made up of 15 amino acids. CDR3 DNA: TGCGCCAGCAGCCAATCCGGGACAGGGTCCTACGAGCAGTACTTC. Translated, it gives CASSQSGTGSYEQYF.

In DNA, the CDR3 is TGTGCCAGCAGCTTAGACGGGGGGGCGTATGAGACCCAGTACTTC. It translates to CASSLDGGAYETQYF. This chain uses TRBV7-6 with TRBJ2-5, with 8 positions matching TRBD2. Germline assignment: CDR1 SGHVS and CDR2 FNYEAQ. The CDR3 loop spans 15 amino acids. The ends lost 1 base at V and 5 bases at J; junction bases unmatched: 6.